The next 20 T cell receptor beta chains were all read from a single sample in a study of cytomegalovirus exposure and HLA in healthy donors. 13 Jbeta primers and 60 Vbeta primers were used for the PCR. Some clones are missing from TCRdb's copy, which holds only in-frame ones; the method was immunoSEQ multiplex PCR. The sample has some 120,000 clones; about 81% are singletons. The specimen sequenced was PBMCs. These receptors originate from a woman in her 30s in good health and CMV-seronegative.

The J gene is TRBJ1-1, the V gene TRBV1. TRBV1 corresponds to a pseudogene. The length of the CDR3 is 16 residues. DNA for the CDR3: TGCACCAGCAGCCGGGGGGGGGAGTCGGTGAACACTGAAGCTTTCTTT. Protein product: CTSSRGGESVNTEAFF.

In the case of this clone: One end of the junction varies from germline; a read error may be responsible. The CDR3 DNA reads as TGTGCCAGCAGTCGATTGGGACTAGCGGAGCAAGAGGCCCAGTACTTC. Translating it yields CASSRLGLAEQEAQYF. The chain carries TRBV7-9 and TRBJ2-5; 11 bases fit TRBD2. This CDR3 comprises 16 residues. Looked up from germline, CDR1 is SEHNR and CDR2 is FQNEAQ (reference sequence).

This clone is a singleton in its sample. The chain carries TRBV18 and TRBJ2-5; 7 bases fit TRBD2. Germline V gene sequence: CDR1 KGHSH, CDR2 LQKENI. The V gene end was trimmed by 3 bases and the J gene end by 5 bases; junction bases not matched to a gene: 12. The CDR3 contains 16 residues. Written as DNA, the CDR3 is TGTGCCAGCTCACCCCCGGGAGGAGGGGTCGGGGAGACCCAGTACTTC. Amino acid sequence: CASSPPGGGVGETQYF.

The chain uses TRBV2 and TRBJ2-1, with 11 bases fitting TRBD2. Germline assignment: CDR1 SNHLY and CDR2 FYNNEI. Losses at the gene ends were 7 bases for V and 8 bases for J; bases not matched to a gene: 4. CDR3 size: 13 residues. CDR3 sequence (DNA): TGTGCCAGCAAGGGACTAGCGGAGGATGAGCAGTTCTTC. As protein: CASKGLAEDEQFF.

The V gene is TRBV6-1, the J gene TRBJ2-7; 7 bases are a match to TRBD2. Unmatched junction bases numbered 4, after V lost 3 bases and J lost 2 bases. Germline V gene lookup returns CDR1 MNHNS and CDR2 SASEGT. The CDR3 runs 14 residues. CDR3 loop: CASSETGGAYEQYF. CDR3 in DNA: TGTGCCAGCAGTGAGACGGGAGGCGCCTACGAGCAGTACTTC.

The DNA for the CDR3 is TGCGCCAGCAGCCAAGATACAGGGAATAGCTATGGCTACACCTTC. This encodes CASSQDTGNSYGYTF. V gene TRBV4-1 combines with J gene TRBJ1-2; tentative D call: TRBD1 (6 bases). The germline V gene has CDR1 MGHRA and CDR2 YSYEKL. Between the trimmed V and J ends, which lost 0 bases and 4 bases, there was a span of 12 bases. This CDR3 is built from 15 residues.

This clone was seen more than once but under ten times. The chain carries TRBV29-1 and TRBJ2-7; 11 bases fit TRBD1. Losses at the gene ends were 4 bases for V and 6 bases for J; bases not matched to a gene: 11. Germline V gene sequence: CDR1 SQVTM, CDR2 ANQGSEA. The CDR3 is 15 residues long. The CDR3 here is CSVVPGDRGFGEQYF. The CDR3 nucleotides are TGCAGCGTTGTACCCGGGGACAGGGGGTTCGGCGAGCAGTACTTC.

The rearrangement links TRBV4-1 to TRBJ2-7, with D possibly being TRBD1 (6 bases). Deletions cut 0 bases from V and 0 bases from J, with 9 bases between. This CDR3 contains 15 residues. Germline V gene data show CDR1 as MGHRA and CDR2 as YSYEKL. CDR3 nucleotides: TGCGCCAGCAGCCAAGACAGGGGAAACTCCTACGAGCAGTACTTC. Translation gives CASSQDRGNSYEQYF.

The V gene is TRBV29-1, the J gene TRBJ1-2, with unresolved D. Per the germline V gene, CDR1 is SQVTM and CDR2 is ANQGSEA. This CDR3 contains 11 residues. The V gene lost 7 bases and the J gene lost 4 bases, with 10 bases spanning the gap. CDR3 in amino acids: CSAEEVYGYTF. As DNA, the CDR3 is TGCAGCGCGGAGGAGGTCTATGGCTACACCTTC.

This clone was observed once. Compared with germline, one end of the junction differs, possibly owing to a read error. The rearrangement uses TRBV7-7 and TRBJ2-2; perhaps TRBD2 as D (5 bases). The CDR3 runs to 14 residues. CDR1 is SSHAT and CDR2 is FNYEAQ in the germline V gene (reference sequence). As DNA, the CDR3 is TGTGCTAGCAGCCCGGCGGGGAACACCGGGGAGCTGTTTTTT. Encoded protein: CASSPAGNTGELFF.

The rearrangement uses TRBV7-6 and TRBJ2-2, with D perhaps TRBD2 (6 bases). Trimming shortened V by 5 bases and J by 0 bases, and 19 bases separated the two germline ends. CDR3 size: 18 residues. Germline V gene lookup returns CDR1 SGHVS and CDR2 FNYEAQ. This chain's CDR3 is CASSPLAGLNPNTGELFF. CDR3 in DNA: TGTGCCAGCAGCCCCCTGGCGGGACTGAATCCGAACACCGGGGAGCTGTTTTTT.

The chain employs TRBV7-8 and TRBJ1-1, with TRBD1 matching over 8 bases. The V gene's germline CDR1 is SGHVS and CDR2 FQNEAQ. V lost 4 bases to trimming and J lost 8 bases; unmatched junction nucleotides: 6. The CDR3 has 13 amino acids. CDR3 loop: CASSSQTGAEAFF. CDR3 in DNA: TGTGCCAGCAGCTCACAGACAGGGGCCGAAGCTTTCTTT.

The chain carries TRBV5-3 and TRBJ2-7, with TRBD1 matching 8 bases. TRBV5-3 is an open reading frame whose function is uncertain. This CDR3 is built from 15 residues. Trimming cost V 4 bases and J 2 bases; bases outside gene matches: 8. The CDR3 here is CARSHYRGSTYEQYF. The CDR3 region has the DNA TGTGCCAGAAGCCATTACAGGGGGTCAACCTACGAGCAGTACTTC.

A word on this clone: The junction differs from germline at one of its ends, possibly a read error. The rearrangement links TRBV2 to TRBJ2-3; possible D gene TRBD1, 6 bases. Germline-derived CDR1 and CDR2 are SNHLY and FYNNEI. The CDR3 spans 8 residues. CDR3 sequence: CASKGVNF. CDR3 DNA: TGTGCCAGCAAGGGGGTAAACTTT. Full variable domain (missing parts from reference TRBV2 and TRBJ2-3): EPEVTQTPSHQVTQMGQEVILRCVPISNHLYFYWYRQILGQKVEFLVSFYNNEISEKSEIFDDQFSVERPDGSNFTLKIRSTKLEDSAMYFCASKGVNFGPGTRLTVL.

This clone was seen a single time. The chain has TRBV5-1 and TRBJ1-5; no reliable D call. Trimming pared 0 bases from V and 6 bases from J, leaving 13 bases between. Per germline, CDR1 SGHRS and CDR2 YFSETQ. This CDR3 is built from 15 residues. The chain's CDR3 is CASSLAGIWGQPQHF. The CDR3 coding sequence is TGCGCCAGCAGCTTGGCCGGGATCTGGGGTCAGCCCCAGCATTTT.

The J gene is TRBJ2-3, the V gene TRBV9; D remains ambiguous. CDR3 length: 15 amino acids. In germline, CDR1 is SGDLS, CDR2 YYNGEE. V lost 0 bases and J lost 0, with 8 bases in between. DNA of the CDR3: TGTGCCAGCAGCGTAGAGCCTACTAGCACAGATACGCAGTATTTT. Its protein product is CASSVEPTSTDTQYF.

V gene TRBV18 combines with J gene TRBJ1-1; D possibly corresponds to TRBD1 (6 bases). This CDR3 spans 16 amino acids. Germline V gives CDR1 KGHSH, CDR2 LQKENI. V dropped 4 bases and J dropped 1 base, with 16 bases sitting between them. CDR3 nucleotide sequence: TGTGCCAGCTCACGCGACCAGACAGGAAAGAACACTGAAGCTTTCTTT. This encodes CASSRDQTGKNTEAFF.

CDR3 sequence reads: CASSGTTGWTYNEQFF. The CDR3 DNA follows: TGTGCCAGCAGCGGGACGACAGGCTGGACTTACAATGAGCAGTTCTTC. The rearrangement joins TRBV5-4 to TRBJ2-1; possibly TRBD1 for D (6 bases). The germline gives CDR1 SGHNT, CDR2 YYREEE (reference sequence). The V end lost 4 bases, the J end lost 4 bases, and 18 bases lay between the germline ends. The CDR3 is 16 amino acids.

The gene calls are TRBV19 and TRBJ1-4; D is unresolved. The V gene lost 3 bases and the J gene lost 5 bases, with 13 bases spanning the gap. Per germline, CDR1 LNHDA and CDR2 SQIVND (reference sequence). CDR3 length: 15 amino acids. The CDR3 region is CASSIDRVENEKLFF. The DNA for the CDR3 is TGTGCCAGTAGTATCGATCGGGTCGAAAATGAAAAACTGTTTTTT.

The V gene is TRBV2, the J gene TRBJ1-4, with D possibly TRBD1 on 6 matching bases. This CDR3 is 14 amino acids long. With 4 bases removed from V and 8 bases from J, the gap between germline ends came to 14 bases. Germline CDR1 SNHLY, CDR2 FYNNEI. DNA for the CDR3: TGTGCCAGCAGTGTACGGACAGTAAGAGAAAAACTGTTTTTT. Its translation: CASSVRTVREKLFF.